These T cell receptor beta chains were read from a single sample in a study of patients and donors after allogeneic stem cell transplantation. MiXCR was run by TCRdb on the RT-PCR reads, yielding one entry per CDR3 protein. This sample has hundreds of thousands of distinct CDR3 sequences, with less than 50% found just once. The sequencing input was blood, either unsorted or a sorted T cell fraction (not recorded which). These receptors all stem from a human donor who was either an allogeneic HSCT recipient or a stem cell or donor lymphocyte infusion donor (not recorded which). It is not recorded whose cells these are; they may come from a transplant donor. Both conserved end residues are part of each CDR3. Fields, in order: V gene, D gene, J gene, clone size, CDR3 DNA, CDR3 protein. The D gene is left open where the match is weak. Rows may omit the clone size; those that give it use once, few, many or a size class.

TRBV19	NA	TRBJ1-6	NA	TGTGCCAGTAGTGTCGACAGGACCCCTGGGAATTCACCCCTCCACTTT	CASSVDRTPGNSPLHF
TRBV28	TRBD2	TRBJ2-7	NA	TGTGCCAGCAGTCCCTCCTCACTGGGAGGGACGTACGAGCAGTACTTC	CASSPSSLGGTYEQYF
TRBV4-2	NA	TRBJ1-5	NA	TGTGCCAGCAGCCAATGGGGGGCAAGCAATCAGCCCCAGCATTTT	CASSQWGASNQPQHF
TRBV7-2	NA	TRBJ2-5	NA	TGTGCCAGCAGCTTATTAGGTCAGGGGATAAAAGAGACCCAGTACTTC	CASSLLGQGIKETQYF
TRBV12-3/TRBV12-4	NA	TRBJ1-4	NA	TGTGCCAGCAGCACCTTCAAAACCGGGACCAGGAGAAGAAAACTGTTTTTT	CASSTFKTGTRRRKLFF
TRBV7-9	NA	TRBJ1-1	few	TGTGCCAGCAGCCCCCCCAGGGCGAGTGAAGCTTTCTTT	CASSPPRASEAFF
TRBV7-2	NA	TRBJ2-3	NA	TGTGCCAGCAGCTTAGGGATCCCGATTGGGCAGTATTTT	CASSLGIPIGQYF
TRBV18	TRBD1	TRBJ2-7	NA	TGTGCCAGCTCAGGGGCTGGGACAGGGGGCTACGAGCAGTACTTC	CASSGAGTGGYEQYF
TRBV24-1	TRBD2	TRBJ2-3	NA	TGTGCCACCAGTGGGACTAGCGGGGGGAACACAGATACGCAGTATTTT	CATSGTSGGNTDTQYF
TRBV19	NA	TRBJ1-6	few	TGTGCCAGTGGTTGGCCCCTCCACTTT	CASGWPLHF
TRBV20-1	NA	TRBJ1-2	NA	TGCAGTGCTAGAGGTCTCCTAATTTATGGCTACACCTTC	CSARGLLIYGYTF
TRBV29-1	TRBD1	TRBJ2-1	NA	TGCAGCGCCAAGACAGGGGTAACTTACAATGAGCAGTTCTTC	CSAKTGVTYNEQFF
TRBV20-1	NA	TRBJ1-2	NA	TGCAGTGCTTCCTCCGGGACGGAACTCTATGGCTACACCTTC	CSASSGTELYGYTF
TRBV5-1	TRBD1	TRBJ2-7	NA	TGCGCCAGCAGCCCAACCTGGACAGGGTCCTACGAGCAGTACTTC	CASSPTWTGSYEQYF
TRBV7-3	NA	TRBJ2-1	NA	TGTGCCAGCAGCTTAAGCCGTGACCATGAGCAGTTCTTC	CASSLSRDHEQFF
TRBV6-1	TRBD1	TRBJ1-2	few	TGTGCCAGCAAAAACCGGACAGGGTCCACTAACTATGGCTACACCTTC	CASKNRTGSTNYGYTF
TRBV9	NA	TRBJ2-1	few	TGTGCCAGCAGCGTAGGTACACCATACAATGAGCAGTTCTTC	CASSVGTPYNEQFF
TRBV7-2	NA	TRBJ1-2	few	TGTGCCAGCAGCTTAGAGTCCGGGGCCGGCTATGGCTACACCTTC	CASSLESGAGYGYTF
TRBV5-1	NA	TRBJ1-2	NA	TGCGCCAGCAGTGTAATAGGCGGCTATGGCTACACCTTC	CASSVIGGYGYTF
TRBV7-9	NA	TRBJ2-2	NA	TGTGCCAGCAGCCCATTGGGAGGACCCGCGAACACCGGGGAGCTGTTTTTT	CASSPLGGPANTGELFF
TRBV5-5	TRBD1	TRBJ2-7	NA	TGTGCCAGCAGGGACAGGTTCCACGAGCAGTACTTC	CASRDRFHEQYF
TRBV5-1	NA	TRBJ1-4	few	TGCGCCAGCAGCTTCTATCCGGGCAGGGGCGGCGAAAAACTGTTTTTT	CASSFYPGRGGEKLFF
TRBV5-5	TRBD1	TRBJ2-7	NA	TGTGCCAGCAGTGGCCGGGACAGGGATTCCTACGAGCAGTACTTC	CASSGRDRDSYEQYF
TRBV20-1	TRBD1	TRBJ1-2	NA	TGCAGTGCCACAGGGGGCGGAACTAACTATGGCTACACCTTC	CSATGGGTNYGYTF
TRBV12-3/TRBV12-4	NA	TRBJ1-3	NA	TGTGCCAGCAGTCGTCCGGGAACCTCTGGAAACACCATATATTTT	CASSRPGTSGNTIYF
TRBV10-3	NA	TRBJ2-7	NA	TGTGCCATCAGTGATATGAACAACGAGCAGTACTTC	CAISDMNNEQYF
TRBV7-2	NA	TRBJ1-2	few	TGTGCCAGCAGCTTAGGACCTCCTGGTGCTGGCTACACCTTC	CASSLGPPGAGYTF
TRBV7-9	NA	TRBJ2-3	few	TGTGCCAGCAGCATAGGACTGTCCACAGATACGCAGTATTTT	CASSIGLSTDTQYF
TRBV5-1	TRBD1	TRBJ2-7	few	TGCGCCAGCAGCACACAGGGGGGAACCTACGAGCAGTACTTC	CASSTQGGTYEQYF
TRBV12-3/TRBV12-4	NA	TRBJ1-5	NA	TGTGCCAGCAGCTGGGACCCCTCAGGTCGCCAGCATTTT	CASSWDPSGRQHF
TRBV5-1	NA	TRBJ1-1	NA	TGCGCCAGCAGCTTGGGGGCGAGGGACACTGAAGCTTTCTTT	CASSLGARDTEAFF